The source of this TCR beta chain is a study of T cell changes during pregnancy in multiple sclerosis. CDR3 size: 14 residues. Germline values: CDR1 SNHLY, CDR2 FYNNEI. Between the trimmed V and J ends, which lost 6 bases and 0 bases, there was a span of 9 bases. Here immunoSEQ multiplex PCR was the method, and the copy in TCRdb shows in-frame clones only, minus some. The sample yields about 36,000 clones, 92% seen once. This sample comprised CD4+ T cells from peripheral blood mononuclear cells, obtained after pregnancy. The V gene is TRBV2, the J gene TRBJ1-3; D ambiguous. The source is a female donor with multiple sclerosis, enrolled in a pregnancy study. DNA for the CDR3: TGTGCCAGCAGCGCTAGTATCTCTGGAAACACCATATATTTT. Translating it yields CASSASISGNTIYF.